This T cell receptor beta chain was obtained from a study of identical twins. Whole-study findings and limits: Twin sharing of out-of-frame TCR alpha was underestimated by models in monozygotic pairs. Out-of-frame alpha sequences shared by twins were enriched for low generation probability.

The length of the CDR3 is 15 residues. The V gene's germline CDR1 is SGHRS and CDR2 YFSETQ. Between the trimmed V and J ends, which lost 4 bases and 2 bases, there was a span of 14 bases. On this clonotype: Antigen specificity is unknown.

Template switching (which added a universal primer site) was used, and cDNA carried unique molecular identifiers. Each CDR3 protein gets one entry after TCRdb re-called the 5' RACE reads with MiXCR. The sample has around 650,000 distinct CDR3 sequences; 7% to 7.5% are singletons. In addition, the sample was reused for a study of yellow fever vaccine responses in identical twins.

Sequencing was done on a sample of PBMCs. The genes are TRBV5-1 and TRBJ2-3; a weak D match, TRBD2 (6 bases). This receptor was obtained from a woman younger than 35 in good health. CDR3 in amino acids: CASSRRPGDTDTQYF. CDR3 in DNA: TGCGCCAGCAGCAGGAGGCCGGGGGACACAGATACGCAGTATTTT.